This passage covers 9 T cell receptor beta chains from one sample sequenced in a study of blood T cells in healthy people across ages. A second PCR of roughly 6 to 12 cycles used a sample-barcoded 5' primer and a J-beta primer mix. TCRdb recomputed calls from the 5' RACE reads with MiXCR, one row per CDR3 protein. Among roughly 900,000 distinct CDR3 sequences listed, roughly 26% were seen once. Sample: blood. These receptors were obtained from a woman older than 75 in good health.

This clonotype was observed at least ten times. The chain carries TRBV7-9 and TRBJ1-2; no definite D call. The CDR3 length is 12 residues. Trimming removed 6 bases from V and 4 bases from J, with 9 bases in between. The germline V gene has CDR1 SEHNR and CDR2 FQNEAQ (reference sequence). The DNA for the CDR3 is TGTGCCAGCAGTCCCGACACCTATGGCTACACCTTC. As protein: CASSPDTYGYTF.

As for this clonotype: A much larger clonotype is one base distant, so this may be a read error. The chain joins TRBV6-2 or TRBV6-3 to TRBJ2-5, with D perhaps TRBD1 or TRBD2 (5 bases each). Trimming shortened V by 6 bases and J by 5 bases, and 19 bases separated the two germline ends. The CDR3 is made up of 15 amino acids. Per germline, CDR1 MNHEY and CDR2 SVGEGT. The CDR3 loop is CASRWRDGTKETQYF. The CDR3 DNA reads TGTGCCAGCAGGTGGCGCGACGGGACGAAGGAGACCCAGTACTTC.

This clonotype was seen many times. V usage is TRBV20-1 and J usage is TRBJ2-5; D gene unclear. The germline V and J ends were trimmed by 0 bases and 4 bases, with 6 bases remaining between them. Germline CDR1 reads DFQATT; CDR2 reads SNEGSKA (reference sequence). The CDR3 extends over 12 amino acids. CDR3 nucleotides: TGCAGTGCTAGAGATCCAGGAGAGACCCAGTACTTC. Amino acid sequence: CSARDPGETQYF.

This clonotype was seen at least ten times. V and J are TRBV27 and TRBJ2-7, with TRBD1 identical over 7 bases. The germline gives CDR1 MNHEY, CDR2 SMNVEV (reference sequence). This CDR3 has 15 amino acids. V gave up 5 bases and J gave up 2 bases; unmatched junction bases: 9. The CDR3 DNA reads TGTGCCAGCAGTCCCCGACAGGGTATGACCTACGAGCAGTACTTC. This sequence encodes CASSPRQGMTYEQYF.

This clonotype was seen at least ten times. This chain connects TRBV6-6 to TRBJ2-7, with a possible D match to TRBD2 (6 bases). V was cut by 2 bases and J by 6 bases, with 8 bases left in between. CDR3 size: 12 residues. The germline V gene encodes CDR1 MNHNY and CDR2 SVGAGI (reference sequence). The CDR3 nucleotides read TGTGCCAGCAGTTACGGCGGGGTCGAGCAGTACTTC. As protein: CASSYGGVEQYF.

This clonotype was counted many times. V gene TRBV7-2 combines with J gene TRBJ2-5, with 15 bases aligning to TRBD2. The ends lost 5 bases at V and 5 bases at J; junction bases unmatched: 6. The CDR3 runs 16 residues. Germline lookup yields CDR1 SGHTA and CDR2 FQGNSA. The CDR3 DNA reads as TGTGCCAGCAGCCCACCCGGGACTAGCGGGAGGGAGACCCAGTACTTC. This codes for CASSPPGTSGRETQYF.

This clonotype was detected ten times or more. The chain's CDR3 is CASSENRAGPEYF. CDR3 sequence (DNA): TGTGCCAGCAGTGAGAATCGGGCAGGGCCGGAGTATTTT. The chain recombines TRBV2 with TRBJ2-3, with TRBD1 as a possible D gene (5 bases). Trimming shortened V by 3 bases and J by 13 bases, and 17 bases separated the two germline ends. The CDR3 sequence is 13 residues long. Germline CDR1 and CDR2: SNHLY and FYNNEI.

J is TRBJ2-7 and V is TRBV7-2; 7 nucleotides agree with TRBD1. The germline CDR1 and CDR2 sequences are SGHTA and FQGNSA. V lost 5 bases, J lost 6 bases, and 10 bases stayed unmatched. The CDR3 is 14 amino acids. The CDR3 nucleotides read TGTGCCAGCAGCCTCTTAAGACAGGGTGGCGAGCAGTACTTC. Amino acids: CASSLLRQGGEQYF. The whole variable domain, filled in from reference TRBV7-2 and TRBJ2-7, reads GAGVSQSPSNKVTEKGKDVELRCDPISGHTALYWYRQSLGQGLEFLIYFQGNSAPDKSGLPSDRFSAERTGGSVSTLTIQRTQQEDSAVYLCASSLLRQGGEQYFGPGTRLTVT.

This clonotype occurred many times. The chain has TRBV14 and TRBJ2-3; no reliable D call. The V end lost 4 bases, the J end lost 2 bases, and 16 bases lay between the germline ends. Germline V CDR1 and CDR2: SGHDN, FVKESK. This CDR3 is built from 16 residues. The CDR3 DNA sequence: TGTGCCAGCAGCCTCAAGACCCTACAGTACACAGATACGCAGTATTTT. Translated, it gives CASSLKTLQYTDTQYF.